This TCR beta chain was identified during a study of blood T cells in healthy people across ages. This clonotype appeared many times. Primed by a sample-barcoded 5' primer and a J-beta primer mix, a second PCR proceeded for roughly 6 to 12 cycles. Each CDR3 protein gets one entry after TCRdb re-called the 5' RACE reads with MiXCR. The sample yields approximately 490,000 distinct CDR3 sequences, 24% seen once. Trimming at V came to 5 bases and at J to 5 bases, leaving 10 bases not matched to a gene. This CDR3 is 16 amino acids long. CDR1 and CDR2 from the germline V gene are PRHDT and FYEKMQ (reference sequence). This same sample was also part of a study on T cells of mothers and their children. That report adds: Extraction yielded RNA that went, in full, into cDNA synthesis at around 1.5 ug per 15 ul. Each child contributed about 3 million TCR beta CDR3 reads, while each mother contributed over 9 million. Related mother-child pairs shared marginally more repertoire than unrelated pairs, though not significantly.

Sequenced sample: blood. The chain combines TRBV13 with TRBJ2-5; 11 bases are shared with TRBD1. The receptor's source is a boy aged 5-17 years in good health. CDR3 DNA sequence: TGTGCCAGCAGCCTAACCAGGACAGGGGGCGGTGAGACCCAGTACTTC. Its protein is CASSLTRTGGGETQYF.